What follows is one TCR beta chain and its context. Its target antigen remains unknown. Per-base quality was not reported, and no clone a single base away is much larger than it. In total, 666 healthy bone marrow donors made up the cohort. Cohort members were all nominally healthy when sampled, although unrecorded immune exposures were likely present. The donor was CMV seronegative and was included in the group of a few hundred seronegative cohort members. Every donor gave a peripheral blood sample, and the peripheral blood mononuclear cells from that sample were used for TCR beta sequencing. The Qiagen DNeasy Blood Extraction Kit was used to extract genomic DNA from the blood cell samples. The sample originates from a study of cytomegalovirus exposure and HLA in healthy donors (dated by TCRdb to about 2017). Notes on the research overall: In an earlier analysis of several hundred of the donors, 276 Gb of sequence data and some 120 million unique TCR beta sequences from 150 million to 200 million T cells were reported. On average, roughly 240,000 unique TCR beta nucleotide sequences were sequenced per donor among fewer than 500 genotyped donors of the cohort, with roughly 18% of those sequences being non-productive. A separate validation cohort of about 110 different subjects was used in addition to the roughly 670-subject first cohort. An earlier analysis of 500 to 650 of the donors applied high-throughput TCR beta sequencing to assess whether each TCR beta V gene segment acted as functional or pseudogenic. Of the approximately 400 genotyped donors, approximately 80% fell in the genetic ancestry cluster associated with self-reported Caucasian donors. To predict cytomegalovirus infection status, the study brought together high-throughput TCR immunosequencing, statistical association of individual TCRs with disease status, and machine learning. Donor age, sex, ethnicity and CMV serostatus were collected together with the repertoire data. In the later analysis, no new phenotypic data were used to find candidate immune exposures; instead, reliance was placed on TCR beta sequences and their occurrence across donors. Four to six DR-DQ haplotypes were handled as single units for association and clustering, since linkage in the cohort was strong. A later analysis re-analyzed previously published TCR beta repertoires from 666 donors and added high-resolution HLA genotyping to study TCR occurrence patterns. Typing coverage differed by locus: A, B, C, DRB1 and DQB1 were typed in roughly 620-640 donors, DQA1 in about 510, DPA1 in 600 to 610, and DPB1 in just under 490. In a later genetic analysis, genome-wide SNP genotypes for about 65% of the roughly 700 donors were used, and that subset was treated as a discovery cohort. The aim of the study was to test whether cataloging public T cell receptors could identify signatures of past pathogen exposure. Every discovery cohort repertoire had been produced on one sequencing platform. An early release that covered fewer than 800 HLA-typed donors contained about 300 gigabases of sequencing data and tens of millions of unique TCR sequences. Using immunosequencing, the study profiled T cell repertoires from 550 to 750 subjects and related those repertoires to cytomegalovirus serostatus. Class I and class II HLA loci were covered by the typing at four-digit resolution. Summary of the overall study and its limitations: A total of about 180 TCR beta chains were listed by the study as associated with cytomegalovirus. In a later analysis, several top co-occurrence clusters were reported to appear linked to parvovirus B19, influenza, CMV and Epstein-Barr virus. The sequencing pipeline was judged likely to have produced a cluster of highly shared sequence variants as a technical artifact. In vitro tests confirmed that a few of the cytomegalovirus-associated TCR beta chains recognize cytomegalovirus antigens. When HLA alleles, especially DR and DQ, strongly co-occurred, attributing TCR associations to individual alleles was difficult. It was suggested by the authors that the approach could potentially be generalized to other disease states and immunological phenotypes. Across donors, most TCR sequences were observed very rarely, whereas some public TCRs were present in many individuals. Sequencing depth was assumed to be roughly uniform across donors in the presence/absence analyses, though that assumption may not hold. Cytomegalovirus status was reported to be diagnosed by the classifier with high specificity and sensitivity in both the original and validation cohorts. For the cohort, immune exposure information was limited to CMV serostatus. A further reported finding was that TCR beta sequences accurately predicted the HLA-A and HLA-B alleles for most subjects in the first cohort. Because counts were too low, roughly 16 rarely observed V segments, including chromosome 9 orphons, were excluded from the earlier analysis of 587 of the donors. Compared with equally common non-associated chains, HLA-associated TCR beta chains in a later analysis were more clonally expanded and had lower generation probabilities. A later genetic analysis reported fewer N-insertions in productive TCRs among donors in an Asian-associated ancestry cluster than the roughly 650-donor mean. HLA typing was unavailable for some donors at each locus, so association tests used only the typed subset. In a later genetic analysis, a missense DCLRE1C variant was associated with V-gene and J-gene trimming of TCR beta chains, and the association was replicated in an independent cohort. Specific HLA alleles were associated with 15,000 to 20,000 TCR beta sequences at a false discovery rate of 0.05 in a later analysis. In an earlier analysis of 587 of the donors, most TCR beta V segments appeared in productive rearrangements about 87% or about 30% of the time, broadly matching IMGT annotations. Most CMV-associated TCR beta chains appeared to be HLA-restricted in a later analysis, and the HLA associations seemed to be driven largely by CMV exposure. Linkage disequilibrium might explain the correlated functional status among segregating V segments, but an unknown experimental factor could not be excluded. This cohort had only TCR beta chains sequenced, and the lack of alpha or paired-chain data limited which features could be detected. According to a later analysis, TCR association rates differed among HLA loci, with DRB1 alleles showing the most associated TCRs and HLA-C alleles showing the fewest.

Receptor libraries were prepared by the immunoSEQ multiplex PCR assay. A mixture of 60 forward primers for TCR Vbeta segments and 13 reverse primers for TCR Jbeta segments was used in the multiplex PCR. The CDR3 region of rearranged TCR beta genes was amplified from genomic DNA by a multiplex PCR assay. The Illumina HiSeq System was used to sequence the amplified TCR beta libraries as 87-base-pair reads. The published analysis was carried out like this. In a later analysis, approximately 74 million unique TCR beta chains were counted across the roughly 610 repertoires, and roughly 11 million of these chains were shared by at least two donors. A nearest-neighbor algorithm error-corrected the raw reads and collapsed the reads into unique sequences, merging closely related sequences to remove PCR and sequencing errors. V, D and J gene segments were assigned by aligning CDR3 sequences to IMGT reference sequences. For a sequence to be retained, a match of at least six nucleotides to both a V gene segment and a J gene segment was required. A rearrangement counted as productive if the CDR3 had no stop codons and remained in frame with V and J, and every other rearrangement counted as non-productive. CDR3 was defined according to IMGT convention as the region running from the second conserved V-encoded cysteine to the conserved J-encoded phenylalanine. The earlier analysis of a few hundred of the donors excluded sequences that lacked an unambiguous match to a single V gene segment. In an earlier analysis of about 590 of the donors, a V segment was called functional when productive rearrangements were above 56.7%, and segregating when the standard deviation between donors exceeded 5%. A statistical classification framework was developed to diagnose cytomegalovirus status using the catalog of TCR beta chain sequences. In a later analysis, TCR nucleotide sequences were compared against IMGT/GENE-DB human TR gene sequences so that V and J genes could be assigned. Using the TCRdist pipeline, a later analysis assigned CDR3 sequences along with most-parsimonious VDJ recombination scenarios. In a later analysis, every TCR beta chain was defined by the combination of its CDR3 amino acid sequence and its V-gene family, and reads without a unique V-gene family were dropped. A later analysis removed roughly 590 highly shared, low-generation-probability nucleotide sequences to deal with suspected cross-contamination and a sequencing artifact. In a later analysis, a clonal expansion index was calculated for each public chain from normalized within-repertoire ranks of inferred template counts. A later analysis computed generation probabilities with a VDJ recombination model fitted to out-of-frame rearrangements, and checked the results against IGoR. In a later analysis, TCR-TCR, TCR-HLA and TCR-CMV co-occurrence was scored with hypergeometric tests, and a repertoire-size bias correction was applied to TCR pairs. False discovery rates were estimated in a later analysis by permuting HLA or CMV assignments 20 times. In a later analysis, co-occurring TCRs were grouped using DBSCAN, with TCRdist sequence similarity added in when clustering inside HLA-allele-positive subsets. Co-occurrence clustering excluded repertoires with fewer than 30,000 or more than 120,000 public chains, plus five with anomalous nucleotide sharing. TCRdb mirrors the immuneACCESS table, restricted to in-frame sequences. Some clones are absent from its copies; in checked studies, under half trace to an unresolved V gene, and the reason for the others is unknown. V and J calls and clone size are as listed in that table; D and trimming were resolved from the DNA. This sample gives over 200,000 clones in total; approximately 84% of them show up just once. The ten largest clones capture about 0.58% of the sample.

The sample comprised PBMCs. The sequence was obtained from a middle-aged woman in good health and CMV-seronegative.

The CDR3 amino acid sequence is: CASHPGTVNYGYTF. The sequenced DNA: TGTGCCAGTCACCCCGGGACAGTTAACTATGGCTACACCTTC. The rearrangement combines TRBV28 with TRBJ1-2, with 7 central nucleotides matching TRBD1. The CDR3 goes from the cysteine to the phenylalanine over 14 residues. Only the CDR3 region is kept as DNA, spanning 42 bases read in frame from base 1. Trimming accounts for 9 bases at V and 1 base at J, while the number of junction bases matched to no gene is 8. The germline V gene encodes CDR1 MDHEN and CDR2 SYDVKM.